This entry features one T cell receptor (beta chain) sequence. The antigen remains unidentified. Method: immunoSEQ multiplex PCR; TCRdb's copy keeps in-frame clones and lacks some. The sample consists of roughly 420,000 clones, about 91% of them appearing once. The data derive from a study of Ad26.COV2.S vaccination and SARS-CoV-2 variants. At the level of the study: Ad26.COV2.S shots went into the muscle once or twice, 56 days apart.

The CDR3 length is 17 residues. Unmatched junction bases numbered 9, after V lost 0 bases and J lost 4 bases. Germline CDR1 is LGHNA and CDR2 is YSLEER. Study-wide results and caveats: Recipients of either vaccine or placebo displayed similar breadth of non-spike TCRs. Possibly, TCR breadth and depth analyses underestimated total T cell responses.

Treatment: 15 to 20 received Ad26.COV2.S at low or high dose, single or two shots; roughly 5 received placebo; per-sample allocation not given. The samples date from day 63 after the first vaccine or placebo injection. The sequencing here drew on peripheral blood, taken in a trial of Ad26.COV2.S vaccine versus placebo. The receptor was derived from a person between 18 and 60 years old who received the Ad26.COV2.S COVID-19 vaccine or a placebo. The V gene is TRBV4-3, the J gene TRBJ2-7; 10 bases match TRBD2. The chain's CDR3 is CASSQETSGDLGYEQYF. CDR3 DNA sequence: TGCGCCAGCAGCCAAGAAACTAGCGGGGACCTCGGGTACGAGCAGTACTTC.